The rows below give T cell receptor beta chains drawn from one sample of a study of cytomegalovirus exposure and HLA in healthy donors. Clones were sequenced by immunoSEQ multiplex PCR, and TCRdb holds only the in-frame ones, with some missing. Its listing shows around 33,000 clones. The material sequenced was PBMCs. These TCRs come from a man aged 40-49 years in good health and CMV-seronegative. CDR3s include the opening cysteine and the closing phenylalanine or tryptophan. D genes are given only for firm matches.

d_call: TRBD2; v_call: TRBV5-1; j_call: TRBJ2-1; cdr3_aa: CASSDIAGRNEQFF; cdr3_nt: TGCGCCAGCAGCGATATAGCGGGGCGCAATGAGCAGTTCTTC
d_call: TRBD1; v_call: TRBV29-1; j_call: TRBJ2-7; cdr3_aa: CSVPGTGSYEQYF; cdr3_nt: TGCAGCGTCCCCGGGACAGGGTCCTACGAGCAGTACTTC
d_call: TRBD1; v_call: TRBV7-9; j_call: TRBJ1-5; cdr3_aa: CASSRSRQGRQQPQHF; cdr3_nt: TGTGCCAGCAGTCGAAGCCGACAGGGGCGTCAACAGCCCCAGCATTTT
d_call: NA; v_call: TRBV4-2; j_call: TRBJ1-5; cdr3_aa: CASSQSGGAQPQHF; cdr3_nt: TGTGCCAGCAGCCAAAGCGGGGGGGCTCAGCCCCAGCATTTT
d_call: NA; v_call: TRBV29-1; j_call: TRBJ2-7; cdr3_aa: CSVEDPTGGAGEQYF; cdr3_nt: TGCAGCGTTGAAGATCCCACCGGAGGGGCCGGCGAGCAGTACTTC
d_call: TRBD1; v_call: TRBV28; j_call: TRBJ1-2; cdr3_aa: CASSYSPGQGAGGYTF; cdr3_nt: TGTGCCAGCAGTTATTCGCCCGGGCAGGGGGCTGGTGGCTACACCTTC
d_call: NA; v_call: TRBV6-1; j_call: TRBJ2-1; cdr3_aa: CASSAAGYEQFF; cdr3_nt: TGTGCCAGCAGTGCAGCGGGCTATGAGCAGTTCTTC
d_call: TRBD2; v_call: TRBV5-4; j_call: TRBJ2-1; cdr3_aa: CASSSPGLATYNEQFF; cdr3_nt: TGTGCCAGCAGCTCGCCAGGACTAGCGACTTACAATGAGCAGTTCTTC
d_call: TRBD1; v_call: TRBV30; j_call: TRBJ1-5; cdr3_aa: CAWSMTGAQPQHF; cdr3_nt: TGTGCCTGGAGTATGACAGGGGCTCAGCCCCAGCATTTT
d_call: TRBD2; v_call: TRBV6-4; j_call: TRBJ2-7; cdr3_aa: CASSEEGLAEPYEQYF; cdr3_nt: TGTGCCAGCAGTGAGGAGGGACTAGCGGAGCCCTACGAGCAGTACTTC
d_call: TRBD2; v_call: TRBV25-1; j_call: TRBJ2-3; cdr3_aa: CASRSGTSGRDTQYF; cdr3_nt: TGTGCCAGCAGGTCCGGGACTAGCGGGAGGGATACGCAGTATTTT
d_call: TRBD1; v_call: TRBV19; j_call: TRBJ1-1; cdr3_aa: CASSERGQGNTEAFF; cdr3_nt: TGTGCCAGTAGTGAAAGAGGACAGGGGAACACTGAAGCTTTCTTT
d_call: NA; v_call: TRBV28; j_call: TRBJ1-1; cdr3_aa: CASYRVGTEAFF; cdr3_nt: TGTGCCAGCTACAGGGTCGGGACTGAAGCTTTCTTT
d_call: NA; v_call: TRBV4-1; j_call: TRBJ1-2; cdr3_aa: CASSQDGGLGQTFYGYTF; cdr3_nt: TGCGCCAGCAGCCAAGATGGAGGCTTAGGACAGACTTTCTATGGCTACACCTTC
d_call: TRBD1; v_call: TRBV6-1; j_call: TRBJ1-2; cdr3_aa: CASSQTGGVYGYTF; cdr3_nt: TGTGCCAGCAGCCAGACAGGGGGGGTATATGGCTACACCTTC
d_call: NA; v_call: TRBV18; j_call: TRBJ2-3; cdr3_aa: CASSLMSTDTQYF; cdr3_nt: TGTGCCAGCTCACTAATGAGCACAGATACGCAGTATTTT
d_call: TRBD1; v_call: TRBV29-1; j_call: TRBJ2-3; cdr3_aa: CSGRQGGADTQYF; cdr3_nt: TGCAGCGGAAGACAGGGGGGAGCAGATACGCAGTATTTT
d_call: NA; v_call: TRBV6-6; j_call: TRBJ2-3; cdr3_aa: CASSYSTSTDTQYF; cdr3_nt: TGTGCCAGCAGTTACTCTACTAGCACAGATACGCAGTATTTT
d_call: NA; v_call: TRBV28; j_call: TRBJ2-3; cdr3_aa: CASSLISGTDTQYF; cdr3_nt: TGTGCCAGCAGTCTCATTAGCGGCACAGATACGCAGTATTTT
d_call: NA; v_call: TRBV5-1; j_call: TRBJ1-1; cdr3_aa: CASSFIQGDTEAFF; cdr3_nt: TGCGCCAGCAGCTTTATTCAGGGTGACACTGAAGCTTTCTTT
d_call: NA; v_call: TRBV6-1; j_call: TRBJ1-5; cdr3_aa: CASTRDSGSNQPQHF; cdr3_nt: TGTGCCAGCACCCGAGACAGTGGGAGCAATCAGCCCCAGCATTTT
d_call: NA; v_call: TRBV7-3; j_call: TRBJ2-2; cdr3_aa: CASSLTRGAGELFF; cdr3_nt: TGTGCCAGCAGCTTAACACGGGGAGCCGGGGAGCTGTTTTTT
d_call: TRBD1; v_call: TRBV5-4; j_call: TRBJ2-2; cdr3_aa: CASSLVAGGLRTGELFF; cdr3_nt: TGTGCCAGCAGCTTGGTTGCAGGGGGCTTGAGAACCGGGGAGCTGTTTTTT